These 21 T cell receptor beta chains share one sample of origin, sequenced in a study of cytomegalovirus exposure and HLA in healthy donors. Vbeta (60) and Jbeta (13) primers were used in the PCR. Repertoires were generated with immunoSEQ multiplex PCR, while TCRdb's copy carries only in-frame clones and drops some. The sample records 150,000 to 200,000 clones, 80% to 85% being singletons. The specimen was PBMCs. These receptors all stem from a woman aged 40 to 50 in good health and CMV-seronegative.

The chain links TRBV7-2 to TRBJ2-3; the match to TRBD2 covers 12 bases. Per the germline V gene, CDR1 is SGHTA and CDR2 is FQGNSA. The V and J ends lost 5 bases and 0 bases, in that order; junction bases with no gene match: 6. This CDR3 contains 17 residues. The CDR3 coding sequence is TGTGCCAGCAGCCGGCTCGGACTAGCGGGGAGCACAGATACGCAGTATTTT. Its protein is CASSRLGLAGSTDTQYF.

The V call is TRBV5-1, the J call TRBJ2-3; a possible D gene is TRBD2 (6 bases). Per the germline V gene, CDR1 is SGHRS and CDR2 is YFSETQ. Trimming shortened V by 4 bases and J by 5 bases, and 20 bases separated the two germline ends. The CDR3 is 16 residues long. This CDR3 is CASSPGLLSNGDTQYF. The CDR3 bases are TGCGCCAGCAGCCCGGGACTCCTCTCAAACGGAGATACGCAGTATTTT.

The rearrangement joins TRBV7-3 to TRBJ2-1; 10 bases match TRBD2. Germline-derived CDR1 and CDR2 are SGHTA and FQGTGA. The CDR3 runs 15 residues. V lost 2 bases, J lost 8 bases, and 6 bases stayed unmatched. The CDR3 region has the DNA TGTGCCAGCAGCTTAGGTTCACTAGCGGGGCATGAGCAGTTCTTC. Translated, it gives CASSLGSLAGHEQFF.

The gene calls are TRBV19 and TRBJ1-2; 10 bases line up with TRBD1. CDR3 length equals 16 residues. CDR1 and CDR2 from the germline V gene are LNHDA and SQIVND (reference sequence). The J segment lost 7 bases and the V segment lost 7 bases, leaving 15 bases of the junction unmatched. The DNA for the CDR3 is TGTGCCAGTACCTCCGCCGGGGTCCGGGACAGGGGTGGCTACACCTTC. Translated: CASTSAGVRDRGGYTF. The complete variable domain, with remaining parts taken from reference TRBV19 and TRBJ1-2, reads DGGITQSPKYLFRKEGQNVTLSCEQNLNHDAMYWYRQDPGQGLRLIYYSQIVNDFQKGDIAEGYSVSREKKESFPLTVTSAQKNPTAFYLCASTSAGVRDRGGYTFGSGTRLTVV.

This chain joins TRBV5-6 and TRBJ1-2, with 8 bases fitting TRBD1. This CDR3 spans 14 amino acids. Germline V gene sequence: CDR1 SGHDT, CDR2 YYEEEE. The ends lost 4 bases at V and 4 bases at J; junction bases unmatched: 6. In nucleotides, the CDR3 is TGTGCCAGCAGCCCAGGACAGGGTAGCTATGGCTACACCTTC. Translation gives CASSPGQGSYGYTF.

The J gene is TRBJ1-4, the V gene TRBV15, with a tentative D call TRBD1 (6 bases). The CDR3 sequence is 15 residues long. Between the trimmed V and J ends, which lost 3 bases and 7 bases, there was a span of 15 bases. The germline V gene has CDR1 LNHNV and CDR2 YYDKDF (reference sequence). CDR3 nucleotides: TGTGCCACCAGCAGTATGGGGGCGTCAGGTGAAAAACTGTTTTTT. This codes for CATSSMGASGEKLFF.

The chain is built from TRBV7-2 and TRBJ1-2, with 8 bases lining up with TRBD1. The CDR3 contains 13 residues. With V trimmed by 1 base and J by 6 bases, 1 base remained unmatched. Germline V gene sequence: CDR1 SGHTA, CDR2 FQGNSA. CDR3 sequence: CASSLETGDGYTF. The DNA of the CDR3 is TGTGCCAGCAGCTTAGAGACAGGGGATGGCTACACCTTC.

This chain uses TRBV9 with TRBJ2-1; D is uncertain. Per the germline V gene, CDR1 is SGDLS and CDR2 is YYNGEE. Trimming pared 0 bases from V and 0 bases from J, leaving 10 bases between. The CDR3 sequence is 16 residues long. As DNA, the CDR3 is TGTGCCAGCAGCGTAGTGCGGCAAGGCTCCTACAATGAGCAGTTCTTC. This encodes CASSVVRQGSYNEQFF.

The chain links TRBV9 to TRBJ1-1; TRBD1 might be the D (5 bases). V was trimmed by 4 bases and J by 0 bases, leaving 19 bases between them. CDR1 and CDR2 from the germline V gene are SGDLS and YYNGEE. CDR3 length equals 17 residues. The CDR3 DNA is TGTGCCAGCAGCCCCCGACAGAGCCGATATATGAACACTGAAGCTTTCTTT. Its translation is CASSPRQSRYMNTEAFF.

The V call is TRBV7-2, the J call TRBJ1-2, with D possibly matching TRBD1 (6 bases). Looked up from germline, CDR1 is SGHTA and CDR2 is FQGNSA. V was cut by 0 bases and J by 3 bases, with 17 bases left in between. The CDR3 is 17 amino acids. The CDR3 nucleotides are TGTGCCAGCAGCTTAGCAGCAGGGGACCTATTCGACTATGGCTACACCTTC. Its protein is CASSLAAGDLFDYGYTF.

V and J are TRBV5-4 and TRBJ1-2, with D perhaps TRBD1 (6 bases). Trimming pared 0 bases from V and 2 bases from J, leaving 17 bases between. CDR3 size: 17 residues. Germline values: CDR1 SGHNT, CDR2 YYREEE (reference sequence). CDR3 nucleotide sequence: TGTGCCAGCAGCTTGGCGGGGGGGGCAAGTCGGAACTATGGCTACACCTTC. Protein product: CASSLAGGASRNYGYTF. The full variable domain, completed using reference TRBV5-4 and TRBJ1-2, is ETGVTQSPTHLIKTRGQQVTLRCSSQSGHNTVSWYQQALGQGPQFIFQYYREEENGRGNFPPRFSGLQFPNYSSELNVNALELDDSALYLCASSLAGGASRNYGYTFGSGTRLTVV.

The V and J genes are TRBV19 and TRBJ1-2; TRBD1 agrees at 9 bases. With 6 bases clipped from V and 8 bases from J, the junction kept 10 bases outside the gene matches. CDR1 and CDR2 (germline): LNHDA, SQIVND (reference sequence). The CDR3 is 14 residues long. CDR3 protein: CASRPGPGQGGYTF. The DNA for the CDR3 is TGTGCCAGTAGACCAGGGCCGGGACAGGGCGGCTACACCTTC.

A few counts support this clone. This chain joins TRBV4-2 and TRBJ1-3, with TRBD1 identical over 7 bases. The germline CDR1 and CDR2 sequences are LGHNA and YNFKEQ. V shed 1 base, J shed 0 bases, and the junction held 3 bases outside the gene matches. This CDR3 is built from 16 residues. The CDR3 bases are TGTGCCAGCAGCCAAGGACAGGGACCCTCTGGAAACACCATATATTTT. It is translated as CASSQGQGPSGNTIYF.

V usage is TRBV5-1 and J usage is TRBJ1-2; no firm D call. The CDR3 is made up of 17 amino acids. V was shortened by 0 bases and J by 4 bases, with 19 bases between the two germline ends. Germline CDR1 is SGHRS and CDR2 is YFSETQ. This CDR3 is CASSLDARTHLPYGYTF. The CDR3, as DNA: TGCGCCAGCAGCTTGGATGCGCGAACCCACCTGCCCTATGGCTACACCTTC. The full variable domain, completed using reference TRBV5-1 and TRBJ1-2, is KAGVTQTPRYLIKTRGQQVTLSCSPISGHRSVSWYQQTPGQGLQFLFEYFSETQRNKGNFPGRFSGRQFSNSRSEMNVSTLELGDSALYLCASSLDARTHLPYGYTFGSGTRLTVV.

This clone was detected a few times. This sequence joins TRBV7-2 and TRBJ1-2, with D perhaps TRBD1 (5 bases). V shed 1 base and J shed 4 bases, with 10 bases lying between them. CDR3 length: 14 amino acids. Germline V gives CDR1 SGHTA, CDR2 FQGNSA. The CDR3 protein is CASSLERQSYGYTF. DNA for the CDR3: TGTGCCAGCAGCTTAGAGAGACAGAGCTATGGCTACACCTTC.

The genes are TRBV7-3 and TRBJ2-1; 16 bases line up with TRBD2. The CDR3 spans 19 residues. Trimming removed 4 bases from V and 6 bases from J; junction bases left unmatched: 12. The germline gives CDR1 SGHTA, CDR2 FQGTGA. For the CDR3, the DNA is TGTGCCAGCAGCTCGGGACTAGCGGGAGGGCCCGGATATAGCAATGAGCAGTTCTTC. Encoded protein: CASSSGLAGGPGYSNEQFF.

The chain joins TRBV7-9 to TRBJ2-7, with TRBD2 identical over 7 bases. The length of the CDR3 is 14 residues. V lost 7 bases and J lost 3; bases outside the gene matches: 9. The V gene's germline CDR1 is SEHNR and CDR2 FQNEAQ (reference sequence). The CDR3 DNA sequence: TGTGCCAGCACCCCCGGGGGAGGGCTCTACGAGCAGTACTTC. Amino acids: CASTPGGGLYEQYF.

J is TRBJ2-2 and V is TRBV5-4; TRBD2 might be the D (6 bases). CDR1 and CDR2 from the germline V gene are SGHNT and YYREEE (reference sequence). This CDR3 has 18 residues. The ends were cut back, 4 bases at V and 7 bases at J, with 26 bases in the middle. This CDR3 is CASSRSPRGSGQSGELFF. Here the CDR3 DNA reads TGTGCCAGCAGCAGGTCCCCGCGAGGGAGCGGGCAGAGCGGGGAGCTGTTTTTT.

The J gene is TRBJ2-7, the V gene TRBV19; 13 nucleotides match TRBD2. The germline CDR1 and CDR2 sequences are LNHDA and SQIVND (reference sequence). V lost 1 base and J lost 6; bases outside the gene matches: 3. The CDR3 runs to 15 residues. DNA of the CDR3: TGTGCCAGTAGTATAGTGGGACTAGCGGGATCCGAGCAGTACTTC. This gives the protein CASSIVGLAGSEQYF.

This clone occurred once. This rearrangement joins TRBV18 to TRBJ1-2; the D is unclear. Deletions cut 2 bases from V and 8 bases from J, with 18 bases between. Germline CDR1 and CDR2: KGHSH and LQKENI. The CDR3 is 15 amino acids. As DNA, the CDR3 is TGTGCCAGCTCACCAATCGGAAGTGAGAGACACGGCTACACCTTC. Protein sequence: CASSPIGSERHGYTF. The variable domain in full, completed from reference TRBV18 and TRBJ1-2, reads NAGVMQNPRHLVRRRGQEARLRCSPMKGHSHVYWYRQLPEEGLKFMVYLQKENIIDESGMPKERFSAEFPKEGPSILRIQQVVRGDSAAYFCASSPIGSERHGYTFGSGTRLTVV.

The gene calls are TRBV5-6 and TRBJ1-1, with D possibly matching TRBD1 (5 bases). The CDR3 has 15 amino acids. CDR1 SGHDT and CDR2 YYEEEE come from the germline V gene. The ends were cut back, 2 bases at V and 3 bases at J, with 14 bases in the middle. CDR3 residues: CASSFWGEVDTEAFF. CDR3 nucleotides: TGTGCCAGCAGCTTTTGGGGGGAAGTGGACACTGAAGCTTTCTTT. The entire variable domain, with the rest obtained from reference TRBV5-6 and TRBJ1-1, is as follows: DAGVTQSPTHLIKTRGQQVTLRCSPKSGHDTVSWYQQALGQGPQFIFQYYEEEERQRGNFPDRFSGHQFPNYSSELNVNALLLGDSALYLCASSFWGEVDTEAFFGQGTRLTVV.